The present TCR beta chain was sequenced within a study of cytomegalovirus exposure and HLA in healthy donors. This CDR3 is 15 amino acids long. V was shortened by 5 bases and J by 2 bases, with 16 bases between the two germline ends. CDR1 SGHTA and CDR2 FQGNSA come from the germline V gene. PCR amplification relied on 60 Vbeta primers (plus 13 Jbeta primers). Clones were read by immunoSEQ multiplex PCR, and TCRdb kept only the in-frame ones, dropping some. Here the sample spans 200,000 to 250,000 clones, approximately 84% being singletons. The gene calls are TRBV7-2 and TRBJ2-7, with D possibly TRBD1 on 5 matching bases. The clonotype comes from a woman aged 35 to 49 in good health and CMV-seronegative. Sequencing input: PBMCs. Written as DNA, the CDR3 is TGTGCCAGCAGCCCGCAATTGGACACTGCCTACGAGCAGTACTTC. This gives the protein CASSPQLDTAYEQYF. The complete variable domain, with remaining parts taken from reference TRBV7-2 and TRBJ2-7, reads GAGVSQSPSNKVTEKGKDVELRCDPISGHTALYWYRQSLGQGLEFLIYFQGNSAPDKSGLPSDRFSAERTGGSVSTLTIQRTQQEDSAVYLCASSPQLDTAYEQYFGPGTRLTVT.